A single sample gave rise to the 22 T cell receptor beta chains below, sequenced in a study of T cell repertoires in cytomegalovirus infection. TCRdb recomputed calls from the reads with MiXCR, one row per CDR3 protein. The sample holds about 220,000 distinct CDR3 sequences, about 38% seen once. These TCRs' antigens remain unknown. The source material was CD8+ T cells from cultured PBMCs, sampled from culture after CMV antigen stimulation. The receptors here all came from a human donor in good health (CMV status not recorded). Some clones in this sample may be carry-over from other donors' samples.

J is TRBJ1-5 and V is TRBV6-6; D gene unclear. The CDR3 extends over 15 amino acids. Germline V CDR1 and CDR2: MNHNY, SVGAGI (reference sequence). V was clipped by 0 bases and J by 1 base, with 7 bases between them. CDR3 sequence: CASSYSAGSNQPQHF. The CDR3 bases are TGTGCCAGCAGTTACTCCGCGGGGAGCAATCAGCCCCAGCATTTT.

Only a few counts were recorded for this clonotype. The rearrangement links TRBV5-4 to TRBJ2-7; 8 bases align to TRBD2. The CDR3 covers 15 residues. The V and J ends lost 4 bases and 4 bases, in that order; junction bases with no gene match: 10. Germline V gene lookup returns CDR1 SGHNT and CDR2 YYREEE (reference sequence). The CDR3 region is CASSQHSGTEYEQYF. CDR3 coding DNA: TGTGCCAGCAGCCAACATAGCGGGACTGAATACGAGCAGTACTTC.

The chain links TRBV4-2 to TRBJ2-1; tentative D call: TRBD1 (6 bases). Germline CDR1 is LGHNA and CDR2 is YNFKEQ. Trimming pared 4 bases from V and 1 base from J, leaving 14 bases between. The CDR3 loop spans 16 amino acids. The CDR3 is CASSPLGQSSYNEQFF. In DNA, the CDR3 is TGTGCCAGCAGCCCTCTCGGACAGAGTTCCTACAATGAGCAGTTCTTC.

This chain joins TRBV9 and TRBJ1-2; D is ambiguous. There are 15 residues in the CDR3. Germline values: CDR1 SGDLS, CDR2 YYNGEE. With 4 bases removed from V and 3 bases from J, the gap between germline ends came to 16 bases. This chain's CDR3 is CASSNVTKGHYGYTF. The CDR3 DNA reads as TGTGCCAGCAGCAACGTGACGAAGGGCCACTATGGCTACACCTTC.

This chain connects TRBV7-3 to TRBJ2-3; perhaps TRBD2 as D (7 bases). The CDR3 loop spans 15 amino acids. Trimming shortened V by 4 bases and J by 2 bases, and 13 bases separated the two germline ends. The germline V gene encodes CDR1 SGHTA and CDR2 FQGTGA. CDR3 nucleotide sequence: TGTGCCAGCAGCTCCCGCGGGGGCCCCACAGATACGCAGTATTTT. Its translation: CASSSRGGPTDTQYF. The whole variable domain, filled in from reference TRBV7-3 and TRBJ2-3, reads GAGVSQTPSNKVTEKGKYVELRCDPISGHTALYWYRQSLGQGPEFLIYFQGTGAADDSGLPNDRFFAVRPEGSVSTLKIQRTERGDSAVYLCASSSRGGPTDTQYFGPGTRLTVL.

The J gene is TRBJ2-2, the V gene TRBV6-5; D unresolved. The germline V gene has CDR1 MNHEY and CDR2 SVGAGI. Trimming removed 0 bases from V and 1 base from J, with 6 bases in between. The CDR3 is made up of 15 amino acids. Here the CDR3 DNA reads TGTGCCAGCAGTTACTCGGCAGGGAACACCGGGGAGCTGTTTTTT. This sequence encodes CASSYSAGNTGELFF.

The chain links TRBV10-3 to TRBJ1-1, with D perhaps matching TRBD1 (5 bases). Trimming took off 4 bases at V and 4 bases at J, with 16 bases between the two ends. This CDR3 spans 15 amino acids. Germline values: CDR1 ENHRY, CDR2 SYGVKD. The CDR3 coding sequence is TGTGCCATCAGTGCCCCCCAGGGAGAAAGCACTGAAGCTTTCTTT. It is translated as CAISAPQGESTEAFF.

This clonotype has ten or more counts. The gene calls are TRBV20-1 and TRBJ1-1, with D perhaps matching TRBD1 (5 bases). Germline V gene sequence: CDR1 DFQATT, CDR2 SNEGSKA (reference sequence). Trimming left V 6 bases short and J 0 bases short, with 14 bases between. This CDR3 has 14 amino acids. The CDR3 is CSAHSGAMNTEAFF. The CDR3 region has the DNA TGCAGTGCCCACTCCGGGGCTATGAACACTGAAGCTTTCTTT.

The chain combines TRBV5-8 with TRBJ2-1, with TRBD1 identical over 7 bases. The CDR3 length is 18 residues. Germline loops: CDR1 SGHTS, CDR2 YDEGEE. Trimming took 3 bases from V and 0 from J; bases not matched to a gene: 12. The CDR3 DNA reads TGTGCCAGCAGCTGGGACAGTCTGATCTCGGGCTCCTACAATGAGCAGTTCTTC. Its translation is CASSWDSLISGSYNEQFF.

The table lists this clonotype with a count of one. The chain recombines TRBV20-1 with TRBJ1-2, with D perhaps matching TRBD1 (6 bases). The CDR3 is 13 amino acids. Germline V gene data show CDR1 as DFQATT and CDR2 as SNEGSKA (reference sequence). Between the trimmed V and J ends, which lost 6 bases and 3 bases, there was a span of 14 bases. DNA of the CDR3: TGCAGTGCCCCGGCTCCAGGGGACTATGGCTACACCTTC. Amino acids: CSAPAPGDYGYTF.

This clonotype was picked up a small number of times. V is TRBV19 and J is TRBJ1-1; the D is unclear. Germline-derived CDR1 and CDR2 are LNHDA and SQIVND (reference sequence). The CDR3 consists of 18 residues. V was cut by 5 bases and J by 4 bases, with 26 bases left in between. The CDR3 is CASSPREGRPLSGTEAFF. The DNA of the CDR3 is TGTGCCAGTAGTCCCCGGGAAGGCAGACCCCTCAGTGGCACTGAAGCTTTCTTT. Together with reference TRBV19 and TRBJ1-1, the CDR3 gives the full variable domain: DGGITQSPKYLFRKEGQNVTLSCEQNLNHDAMYWYRQDPGQGLRLIYYSQIVNDFQKGDIAEGYSVSREKKESFPLTVTSAQKNPTAFYLCASSPREGRPLSGTEAFFGQGTRLTVV.

This chain connects TRBV28 to TRBJ2-2; TRBD2 matches 9 bases. Germline V lookup: CDR1 MDHEN, CDR2 SYDVKM. V shed 6 bases, J shed 0 bases, and the junction held 5 bases outside the gene matches. This CDR3 region has 16 residues. In DNA, the CDR3 is TGTGCCAGCAGCCTACCTAGCGGGACGAACACCGGGGAGCTGTTTTTT. Translated: CASSLPSGTNTGELFF.

The CDR3: CASSYLAGGPYEQYF. The CDR3 bases are TGTGCCAGCAGCTATCTAGCGGGAGGGCCCTACGAGCAGTACTTC. This sequence joins TRBV11-2 and TRBJ2-7; 12 bases align to TRBD2. The CDR3 has 15 amino acids. With 4 bases clipped from V and 2 bases from J, the junction kept 3 bases outside the gene matches. The germline CDR1 and CDR2 sequences are SGHAT and FQNNGV.

The rearrangement joins TRBV27 to TRBJ2-3; D possibly uses TRBD1 or TRBD2 (5 bases each). V lost 4 bases and J 6 bases, leaving 11 bases between the germline ends. Looked up from germline, CDR1 is MNHEY and CDR2 is SMNVEV (reference sequence). This CDR3 contains 13 residues. The CDR3 bases are TGTGCCAGCAGTTCGGGGCCCGGGGATACGCAGTATTTT. Protein product: CASSSGPGDTQYF.

This chain uses TRBV15 with TRBJ2-7, with 7 bases matching TRBD2. The CDR3 has 16 residues. In germline, CDR1 is LNHNV, CDR2 YYDKDF (reference sequence). Trimming took 0 bases from V and 3 from J; bases not matched to a gene: 8. CDR3 amino acids: CATSREWEGSDYEQYF. The CDR3 bases are TGTGCCACCAGCAGAGAATGGGAGGGATCCGACTACGAGCAGTACTTC.

This clonotype was seen only a few times. The chain combines TRBV28 with TRBJ2-3; D possibly corresponds to TRBD2 (5 bases). CDR3 size: 16 residues. Germline V gene sequence: CDR1 MDHEN, CDR2 SYDVKM. V lost 4 bases, J lost 2 bases, and 16 bases lay in between. CDR3 bases: TGTGCCAGCAGTTCCCCCGTCCCGGGATACACAGATACGCAGTATTTT. Its translation is CASSSPVPGYTDTQYF.

The rearrangement joins TRBV7-6 to TRBJ2-5, with D perhaps assigned TRBD1 or TRBD2 (7 bases each). The V gene's germline CDR1 is SGHVS and CDR2 FNYEAQ. The V gene lost 4 bases and the J gene lost 4 bases, with 13 bases spanning the gap. The CDR3 extends over 14 amino acids. CDR3 loop: CASSYDREGETQYF. The CDR3 DNA reads as TGTGCCAGCAGCTATGACAGGGAGGGAGAGACCCAGTACTTC.

In its sample, this clonotype was seen once. The V gene is TRBV6-5, the J gene TRBJ1-1, with D unclear. Germline V gene data show CDR1 as MNHEY and CDR2 as SVGAGI. Trimming stripped 8 bases from V and 1 base from J, with 2 bases between. This CDR3 has 10 residues. In DNA form, the CDR3 reads TGTGCCAGCGGGAACACTGAAGCTTTCTTT. This sequence encodes CASGNTEAFF.

The chain couples TRBV6-6 to TRBJ1-5; 9 nucleotides line up with TRBD1. CDR1 and CDR2 from the germline V gene are MNHNY and SVGAGI (reference sequence). V lost 5 bases, J lost 1 base, and 12 bases stayed unmatched. CDR3 size: 18 residues. This CDR3 reads CASSQSRDRVESNQPQHF. The DNA of the CDR3 is TGTGCCAGCAGTCAGTCCCGGGACAGGGTCGAGAGCAATCAGCCCCAGCATTTT.

This chain connects TRBV27 to TRBJ1-1; D is unresolved. Per the germline V gene, CDR1 is MNHEY and CDR2 is SMNVEV (reference sequence). V was clipped by 3 bases and J by 8 bases, with 13 bases between them. The CDR3 is made up of 13 amino acids. In DNA form, the CDR3 reads TGTGCCAGCAGTTTTGGTGGCAGAAGGGAAGCTTTCTTT. Its protein product is CASSFGGRREAFF.

This chain connects TRBV5-5 to TRBJ2-1; D call uncertain. V was clipped by 0 bases and J by 2 bases, with 9 bases between them. CDR3 length: 15 residues. CDR1 is SGHKS and CDR2 is YYEKEE in the germline V gene (reference sequence). CDR3: CASSLENRAYNEQFF. CDR3 bases: TGTGCCAGCAGCTTGGAAAACAGAGCCTACAATGAGCAGTTCTTC.

This clonotype was counted a few times. The chain combines TRBV7-2 with TRBJ2-1; TRBD2 matches 11 bases. Germline CDR1 is SGHTA and CDR2 is FQGNSA. The CDR3 has 16 residues. V lost 5 bases and J lost 4; bases outside the gene matches: 7. Here the CDR3 DNA reads TGTGCCAGCAGCCCGGCGGGGACTAGCGGTTACAATGAGCAGTTCTTC. It is translated as CASSPAGTSGYNEQFF.